Below, 7 T cell receptor beta chains from the same sample are listed, as sequenced in a study of blood T cell repertoires in COVID-19. The repertoire was sequenced with immunoSEQ multiplex PCR; TCRdb's copy has only in-frame clones and lacks some. The sample contains around 450,000 clones, nearly 90% of which appear only once. The material sequenced was PBMCs or T cells enriched from blood (not recorded which). These receptors originate from a woman aged 18-29 years with acute COVID-19.

Concerning this clone itself: Sequence at one end of the junction differs from germline and may be a read error. The gene calls are TRBV27 and TRBJ1-2, with a tentative D call TRBD1 (5 bases). Germline V gives CDR1 MNHEY, CDR2 SMNVEV (reference sequence). The CDR3 runs 12 residues. CDR3 protein: CASSPTQGGRTF. The CDR3 DNA is TGTGCCAGCAGTCCCACCCAGGGAGGGAGGACTTTC.

This CDR3 reads CSVVRQGSYEQYF. The CDR3, as DNA: TGCAGCGTTGTTCGGCAGGGGTCCTACGAGCAGTACTTC. The chain links TRBV29-1 to TRBJ2-7; TRBD1 is a possible D gene (6 bases). Germline V gene sequence: CDR1 SQVTM, CDR2 ANQGSEA. The CDR3 length is 13 residues. With 4 bases removed from V and 1 base from J, the gap between germline ends came to 11 bases.

This clone was recorded once. This chain joins TRBV3-1 (or the pseudogene TRBV3-2) and TRBJ2-7; 7 bases fit TRBD1. J lost 0 bases, V lost 4 bases, and 3 bases had no gene match. There are 14 residues in the CDR3. CDR1 is LGHDT and CDR2 is YNNKEL in the germline V gene (reference sequence). CDR3 sequence: CASSLGTVSYEQYF. In DNA, the CDR3 is TGTGCCAGCAGCCTTGGGACAGTCTCCTACGAGCAGTACTTC.

The chain couples TRBV28 to TRBJ2-5, with D maybe TRBD1 (6 bases). This CDR3 is 13 amino acids long. V was trimmed by 3 bases and J by 5 bases, leaving 10 bases between them. CDR1 and CDR2 from the germline V gene are MDHEN and SYDVKM. CDR3: CASSLTGLETQYF. CDR3 DNA sequence: TGTGCCAGCAGTTTGACAGGTTTGGAGACCCAGTACTTC.

This clone was seen a handful of times. V usage is TRBV7-2 and J usage is TRBJ1-3; maybe TRBD1 (5 bases). V shed 4 bases and J shed 8 bases, with 12 bases lying between them. Germline loops: CDR1 SGHTA, CDR2 FQGNSA. The CDR3 spans 13 residues. The chain's CDR3 is CASSSRAGHTIYF. The CDR3, as DNA: TGTGCCAGCAGCTCCAGGGCCGGACACACCATATATTTT.

The rearrangement joins TRBV15 to TRBJ2-7, with a tentative D call TRBD1 (6 bases). V was shortened by 1 base and J by 6 bases, with 13 bases between the two germline ends. The germline V gene encodes CDR1 LNHNV and CDR2 YYDKDF (reference sequence). The CDR3 is 14 amino acids. CDR3 residues: CATSRGTGTLEQYF. DNA of the CDR3: TGTGCCACCAGCAGAGGTACAGGGACCCTCGAGCAGTACTTC.

The chain recombines TRBV7-9 with TRBJ1-5, with 9 bases aligning to TRBD1. Germline V gives CDR1 SEHNR, CDR2 FQNEAQ (reference sequence). The CDR3 totals 15 residues. V trimming: 5 bases; J trimming: 7 bases; junction bases outside the gene matches: 9. The CDR3 reads CASSHGTGHGQPQHF. In nucleotides, the CDR3 is TGTGCCAGCAGCCACGGGACAGGGCATGGGCAGCCCCAGCATTTT.